These 5 T cell receptor beta chains share one sample of origin, sequenced in a study of cytomegalovirus exposure and HLA in healthy donors. Primers included in the PCR were 60 Vbeta and 13 Jbeta primers. Clones were sequenced by immunoSEQ multiplex PCR, and TCRdb holds only the in-frame ones, with some missing. The sample yields approximately 190,000 clones, around four fifths seen once. Sequencing input: PBMCs. The source of these receptors is a woman aged 50 to 60 in good health and CMV-seropositive.

The chain links TRBV5-1 to TRBJ2-5; D is perhaps TRBD2 (6 bases). The V end lost 3 bases, the J end lost 3 bases, and 18 bases lay between the germline ends. This CDR3 has 16 residues. From germline, CDR1 is SGHRS and CDR2 YFSETQ. In DNA form, the CDR3 reads TGCGCCAGCAGCTCCCCCTGGGGGGTCTTAGAAGAGACCCAGTACTTC. As protein: CASSSPWGVLEETQYF. The full variable domain, with the rest looked up from reference TRBV5-1 and TRBJ2-5, is KAGVTQTPRYLIKTRGQQVTLSCSPISGHRSVSWYQQTPGQGLQFLFEYFSETQRNKGNFPGRFSGRQFSNSRSEMNVSTLELGDSALYLCASSSPWGVLEETQYFGPGTRLLVL.

This rearrangement joins TRBV19 to TRBJ1-5; 10 bases line up with TRBD1. The ends lost 4 bases at V and 6 bases at J; junction bases unmatched: 9. The CDR3 runs 16 residues. Germline V lookup: CDR1 LNHDA, CDR2 SQIVND (reference sequence). Here the CDR3 reads CASSKEGTGAGQPQHF. The CDR3 DNA sequence: TGTGCCAGTAGTAAGGAGGGGACAGGGGCGGGTCAGCCCCAGCATTTT.

This clone was recorded only once. The chain employs TRBV21-1 and TRBJ2-7; the D call TRBD1 from the table was never checked on the DNA. TRBV21-1 is flagged as a pseudogene. CDR3 length: 16 residues. As DNA, the CDR3 is TGTGCCAGCAGCAAATCCGCAGGGCCTTGCTCCTACGAGCAGTACTTC. Protein sequence: CASSKSAGPCSYEQYF.

This clone was found a few times. The rearrangement uses TRBV6-5 and TRBJ1-4; D is ambiguous. The CDR3 is 14 amino acids. The germline V gene encodes CDR1 MNHEY and CDR2 SVGAGI. Trimming removed 2 bases at V and 3 bases at J, with 7 bases between. For the CDR3, the DNA is TGTGCCAGCAGTTACGAACAGCCTAATGAAAAACTGTTTTTT. It is translated as CASSYEQPNEKLFF.

This clone has a handful of counts. The J gene is TRBJ2-1, the V gene TRBV5-1; the match to TRBD2 covers 8 bases. With 3 bases clipped from V and 8 bases from J, the junction kept 16 bases outside the gene matches. The CDR3 has 17 amino acids. Germline values: CDR1 SGHRS, CDR2 YFSETQ. In DNA form, the CDR3 reads TGCGCCAGCAGCTCGCTCTCCGGGACTAGAGGAGCCGATGAGCAGTTCTTC. Its translation: CASSSLSGTRGADEQFF.